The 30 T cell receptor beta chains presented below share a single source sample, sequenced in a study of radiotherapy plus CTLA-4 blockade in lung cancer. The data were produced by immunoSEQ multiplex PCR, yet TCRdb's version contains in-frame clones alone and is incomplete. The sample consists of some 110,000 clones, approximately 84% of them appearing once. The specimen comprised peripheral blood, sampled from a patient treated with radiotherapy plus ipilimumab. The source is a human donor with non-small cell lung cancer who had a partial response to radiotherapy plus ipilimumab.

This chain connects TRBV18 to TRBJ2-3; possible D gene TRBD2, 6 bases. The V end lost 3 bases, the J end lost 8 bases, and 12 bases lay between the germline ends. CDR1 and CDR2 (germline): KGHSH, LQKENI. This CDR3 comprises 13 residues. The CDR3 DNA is TGTGCCAGCTCACCGGGACGGGAGACTACGCAGTATTTT. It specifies CASSPGRETTQYF.

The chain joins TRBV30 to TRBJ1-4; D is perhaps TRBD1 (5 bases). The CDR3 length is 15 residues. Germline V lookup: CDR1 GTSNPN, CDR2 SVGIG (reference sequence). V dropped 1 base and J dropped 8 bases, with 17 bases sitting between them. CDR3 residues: CAWSDPDTLHEKLFF. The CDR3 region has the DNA TGTGCCTGGAGTGATCCGGACACCTTACACGAAAAACTGTTTTTT. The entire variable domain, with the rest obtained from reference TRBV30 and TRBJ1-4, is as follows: SQTIHQWPATLVQPVGSPLSLECTVEGTSNPNLYWYRQAAGRGLQLLFYSVGIGQISSEVPQNLSASRPQDRQFILSSKKLLLSDSGFYLCAWSDPDTLHEKLFFGSGTQLSVL.

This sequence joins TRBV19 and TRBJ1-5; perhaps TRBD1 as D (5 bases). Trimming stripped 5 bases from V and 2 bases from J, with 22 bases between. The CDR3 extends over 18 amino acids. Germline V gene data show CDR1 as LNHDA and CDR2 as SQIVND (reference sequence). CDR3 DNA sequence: TGTGCCAGTAGTCTCCGAGACAGTCACCTTATGGGCAATCAGCCCCAGCATTTT. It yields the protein CASSLRDSHLMGNQPQHF.

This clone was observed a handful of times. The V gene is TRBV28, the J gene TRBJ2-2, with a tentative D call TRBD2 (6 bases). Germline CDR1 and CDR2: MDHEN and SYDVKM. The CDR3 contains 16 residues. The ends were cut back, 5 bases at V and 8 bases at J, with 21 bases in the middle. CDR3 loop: CASSPQTGLKRGELFF. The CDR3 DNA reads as TGTGCCAGCAGTCCCCAAACGGGACTTAAGAGGGGGGAGCTGTTTTTT.

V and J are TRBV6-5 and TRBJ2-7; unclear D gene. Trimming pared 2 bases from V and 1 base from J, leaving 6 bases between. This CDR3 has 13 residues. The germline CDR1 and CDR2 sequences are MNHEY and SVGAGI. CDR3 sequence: CASSYGPSYEQYV. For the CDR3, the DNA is TGTGCCAGCAGTTACGGGCCTTCCTACGAGCAGTACGTC.

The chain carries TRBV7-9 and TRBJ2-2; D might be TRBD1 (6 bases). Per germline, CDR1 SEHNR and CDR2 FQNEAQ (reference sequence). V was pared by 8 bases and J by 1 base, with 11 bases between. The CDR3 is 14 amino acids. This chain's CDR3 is CASRRQENTGELFF. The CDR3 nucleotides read TGTGCCAGCCGCCGACAGGAGAACACCGGGGAGCTGTTTTTT.

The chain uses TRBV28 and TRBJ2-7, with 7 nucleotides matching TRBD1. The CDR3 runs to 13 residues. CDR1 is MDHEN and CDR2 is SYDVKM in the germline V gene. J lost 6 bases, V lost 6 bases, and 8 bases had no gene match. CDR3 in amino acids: CASRYRDSPEQYF. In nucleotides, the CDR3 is TGTGCCAGCAGGTACCGGGACAGCCCCGAGCAGTACTTC.

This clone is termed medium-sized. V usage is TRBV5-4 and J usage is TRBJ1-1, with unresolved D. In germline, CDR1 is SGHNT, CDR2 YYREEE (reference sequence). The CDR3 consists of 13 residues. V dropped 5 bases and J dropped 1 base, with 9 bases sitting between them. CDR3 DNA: TGTGCCAGCAGGATGGCATCGAACACTGAAGCTTTCTTT. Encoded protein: CASRMASNTEAFF.

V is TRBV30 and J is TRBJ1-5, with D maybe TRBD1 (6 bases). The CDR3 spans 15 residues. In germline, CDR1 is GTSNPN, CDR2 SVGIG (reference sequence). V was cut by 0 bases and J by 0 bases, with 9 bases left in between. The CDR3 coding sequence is TGTGCCTGGAGTGTGGGGGGGCATAGCAATCAGCCCCAGCATTTT. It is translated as CAWSVGGHSNQPQHF.

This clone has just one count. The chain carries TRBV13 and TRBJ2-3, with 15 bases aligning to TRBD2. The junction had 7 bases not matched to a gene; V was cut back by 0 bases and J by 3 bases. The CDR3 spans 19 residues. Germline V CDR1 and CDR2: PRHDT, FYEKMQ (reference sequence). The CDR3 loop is CASSLGQGLAGGLTDTQYF. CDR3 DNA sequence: TGTGCCAGCAGCTTAGGCCAAGGACTAGCGGGAGGGTTGACAGATACGCAGTATTTT.

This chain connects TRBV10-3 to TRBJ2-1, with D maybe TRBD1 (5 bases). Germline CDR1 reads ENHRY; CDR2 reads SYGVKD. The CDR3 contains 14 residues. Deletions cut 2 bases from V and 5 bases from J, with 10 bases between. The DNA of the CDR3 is TGTGCCATCAGTGAGCCACTGGGGCACAATGAGCAGTTCTTC. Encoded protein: CAISEPLGHNEQFF.

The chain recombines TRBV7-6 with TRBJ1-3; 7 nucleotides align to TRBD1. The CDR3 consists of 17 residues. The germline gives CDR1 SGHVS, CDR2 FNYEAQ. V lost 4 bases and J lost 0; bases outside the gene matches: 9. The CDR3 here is CASSSADRIISGNTIYF. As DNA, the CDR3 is TGTGCCAGCAGCTCCGCGGACAGGATAATCTCTGGAAACACCATATATTTT.

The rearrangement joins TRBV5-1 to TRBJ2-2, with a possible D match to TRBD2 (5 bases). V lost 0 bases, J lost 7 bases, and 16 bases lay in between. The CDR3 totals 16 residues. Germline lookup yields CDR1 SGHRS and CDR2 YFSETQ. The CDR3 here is CASSLALADIIGELFF. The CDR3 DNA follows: TGCGCCAGCAGCTTGGCCCTAGCAGACATTATCGGGGAGCTGTTTTTT.

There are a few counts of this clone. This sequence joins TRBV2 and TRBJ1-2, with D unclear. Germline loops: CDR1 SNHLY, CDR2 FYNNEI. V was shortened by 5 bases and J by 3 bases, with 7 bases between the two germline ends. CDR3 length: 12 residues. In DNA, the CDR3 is TGTGCCAGCAGTATGGCGGACTATGGCTACACCTTC. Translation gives CASSMADYGYTF. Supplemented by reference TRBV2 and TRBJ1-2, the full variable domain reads EPEVTQTPSHQVTQMGQEVILRCVPISNHLYFYWYRQILGQKVEFLVSFYNNEISEKSEIFDDQFSVERPDGSNFTLKIRSTKLEDSAMYFCASSMADYGYTFGSGTRLTVV.

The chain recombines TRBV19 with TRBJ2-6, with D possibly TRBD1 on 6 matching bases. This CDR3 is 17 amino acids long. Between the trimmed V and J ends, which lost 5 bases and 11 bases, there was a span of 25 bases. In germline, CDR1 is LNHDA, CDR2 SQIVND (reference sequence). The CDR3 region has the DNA TGTGCCAGTAGTCTCCCCGCCTCCGGGACAAGGTTGTACGTCCTGACTTTC. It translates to CASSLPASGTRLYVLTF.

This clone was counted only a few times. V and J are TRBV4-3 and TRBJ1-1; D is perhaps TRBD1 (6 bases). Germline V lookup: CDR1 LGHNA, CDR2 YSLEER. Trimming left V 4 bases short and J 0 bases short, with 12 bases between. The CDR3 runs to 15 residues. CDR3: CASSPGDTMNTEAFF. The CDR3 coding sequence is TGCGCCAGCAGCCCAGGGGACACGATGAACACTGAAGCTTTCTTT.

CDR3 protein: CASRDNRGRGAEAFF. In DNA form, the CDR3 reads TGTGCCAGCAGGGACAACAGGGGCCGCGGGGCTGAAGCTTTCTTT. This chain joins TRBV5-4 and TRBJ1-1; 7 bases align to TRBD1. After removal of 5 bases from V and 6 bases from J, the junction contained 13 bases not matched to a gene. Germline V CDR1 and CDR2: SGHNT, YYREEE (reference sequence). The CDR3 runs to 15 residues.

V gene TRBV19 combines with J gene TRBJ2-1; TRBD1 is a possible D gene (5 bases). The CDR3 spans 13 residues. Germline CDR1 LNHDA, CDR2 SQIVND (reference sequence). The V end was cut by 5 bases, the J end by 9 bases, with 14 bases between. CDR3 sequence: CASSADSSGEQFF. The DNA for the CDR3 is TGTGCCAGTAGTGCCGACAGTTCTGGTGAGCAGTTCTTC.

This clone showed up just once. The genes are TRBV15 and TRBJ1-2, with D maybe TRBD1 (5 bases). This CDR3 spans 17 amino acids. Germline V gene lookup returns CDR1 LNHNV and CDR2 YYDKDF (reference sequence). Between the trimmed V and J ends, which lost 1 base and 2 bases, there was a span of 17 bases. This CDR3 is CATSRARSLTVNYGYTF. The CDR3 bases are TGTGCCACCAGCAGAGCGAGGTCTTTGACAGTGAACTATGGCTACACCTTC. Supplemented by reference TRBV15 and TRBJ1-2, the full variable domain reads DAMVIQNPRYQVTQFGKPVTLSCSQTLNHNVMYWYQQKSSQAPKLLFHYYDKDFNNEADTPDNFQSRRPNTSFCFLDIRSPGLGDTAMYLCATSRARSLTVNYGYTFGSGTRLTVV.

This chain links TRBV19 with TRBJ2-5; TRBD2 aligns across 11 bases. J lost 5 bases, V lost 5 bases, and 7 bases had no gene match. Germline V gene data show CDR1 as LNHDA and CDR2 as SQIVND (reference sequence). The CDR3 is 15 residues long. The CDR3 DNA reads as TGTGCCAGTAGTGAGCCGGGACTAGCGGCCGAGACCCAGTACTTC. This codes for CASSEPGLAAETQYF. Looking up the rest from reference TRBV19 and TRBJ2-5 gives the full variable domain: DGGITQSPKYLFRKEGQNVTLSCEQNLNHDAMYWYRQDPGQGLRLIYYSQIVNDFQKGDIAEGYSVSREKKESFPLTVTSAQKNPTAFYLCASSEPGLAAETQYFGPGTRLLVL.

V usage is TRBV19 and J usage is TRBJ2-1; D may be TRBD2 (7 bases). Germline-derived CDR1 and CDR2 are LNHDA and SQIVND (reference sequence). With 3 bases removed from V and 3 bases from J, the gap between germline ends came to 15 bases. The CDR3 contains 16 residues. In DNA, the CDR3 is TGTGCCAGTAGTATGCGGGTCGGGGGGCTCTACAATGAGCAGTTCTTC. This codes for CASSMRVGGLYNEQFF.

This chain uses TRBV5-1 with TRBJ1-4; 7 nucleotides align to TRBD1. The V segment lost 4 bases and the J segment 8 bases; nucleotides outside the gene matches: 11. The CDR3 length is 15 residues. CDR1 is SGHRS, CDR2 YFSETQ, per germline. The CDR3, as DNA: TGCGCCAGCAGCCCGGGGTCAGGGGGAAAAGAAAAACTGTTTTTT. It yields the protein CASSPGSGGKEKLFF.

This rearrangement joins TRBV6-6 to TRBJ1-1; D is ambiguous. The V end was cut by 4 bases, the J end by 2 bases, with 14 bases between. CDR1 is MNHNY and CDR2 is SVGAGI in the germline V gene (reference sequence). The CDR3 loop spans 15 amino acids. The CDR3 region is CASSWEGGDNTEAFF. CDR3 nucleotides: TGTGCCAGCAGTTGGGAGGGAGGCGATAACACTGAAGCTTTCTTT.

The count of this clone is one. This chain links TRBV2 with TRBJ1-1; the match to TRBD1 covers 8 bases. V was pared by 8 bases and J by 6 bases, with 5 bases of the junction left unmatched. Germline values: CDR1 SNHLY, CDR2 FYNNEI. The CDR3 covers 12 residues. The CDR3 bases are TGTGCCAGCCAAGACAGGGGCGCTGAAGCTTTCTTT. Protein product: CASQDRGAEAFF.

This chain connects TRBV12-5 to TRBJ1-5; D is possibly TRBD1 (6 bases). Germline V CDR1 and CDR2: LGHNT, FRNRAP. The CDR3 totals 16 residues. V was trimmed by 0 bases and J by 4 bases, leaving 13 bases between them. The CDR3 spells CASGLVQGTQNQPQHF. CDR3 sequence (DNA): TGTGCTAGTGGTTTGGTACAAGGGACACAGAATCAGCCCCAGCATTTT.

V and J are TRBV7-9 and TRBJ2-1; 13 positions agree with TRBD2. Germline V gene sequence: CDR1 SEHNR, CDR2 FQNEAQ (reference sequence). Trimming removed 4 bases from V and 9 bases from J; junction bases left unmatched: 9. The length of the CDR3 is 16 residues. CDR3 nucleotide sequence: TGTGCCAGCAGCTCAAGGACTAGCGGGAGTCAGGGTGAGCAGTTCTTC. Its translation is CASSSRTSGSQGEQFF.

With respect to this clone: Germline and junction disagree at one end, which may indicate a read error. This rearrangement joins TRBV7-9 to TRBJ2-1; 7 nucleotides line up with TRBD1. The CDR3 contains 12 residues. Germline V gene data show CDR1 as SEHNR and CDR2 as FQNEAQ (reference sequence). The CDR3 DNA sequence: TGTGCCAGCAGCTACCTCAGGCAGGGGGAACTCTTC. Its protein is CASSYLRQGELF.

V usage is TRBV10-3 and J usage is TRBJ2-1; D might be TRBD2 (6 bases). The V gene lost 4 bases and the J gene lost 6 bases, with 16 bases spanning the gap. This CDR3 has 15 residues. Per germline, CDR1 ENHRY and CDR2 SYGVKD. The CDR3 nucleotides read TGTGCCATCAGTGGCAACGGAGGGCACTTCAATGAGCAGTTCTTC. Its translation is CAISGNGGHFNEQFF.

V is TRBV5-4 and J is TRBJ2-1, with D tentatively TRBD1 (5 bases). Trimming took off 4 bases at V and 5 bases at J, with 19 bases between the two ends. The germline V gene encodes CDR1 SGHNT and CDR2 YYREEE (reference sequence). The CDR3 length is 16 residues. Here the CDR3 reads CASSHAGYSTNNEQFF. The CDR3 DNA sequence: TGTGCCAGCAGCCACGCAGGGTATAGCACAAACAATGAGCAGTTCTTC. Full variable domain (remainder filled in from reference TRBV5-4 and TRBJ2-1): ETGVTQSPTHLIKTRGQQVTLRCSSQSGHNTVSWYQQALGQGPQFIFQYYREEENGRGNFPPRFSGLQFPNYSSELNVNALELDDSALYLCASSHAGYSTNNEQFFGPGTRLTVL.

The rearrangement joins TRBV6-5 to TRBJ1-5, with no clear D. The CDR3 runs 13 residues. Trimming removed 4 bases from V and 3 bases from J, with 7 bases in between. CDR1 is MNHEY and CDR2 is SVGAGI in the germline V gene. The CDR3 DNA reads TGTGCCAGCAGTTCGGGGTTCAATCAGCCCCAGCATTTT. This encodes CASSSGFNQPQHF.